The source of this T cell receptor beta chain is a study of blood T cell repertoires in COVID-19. Across the study: T cells, B-cell-depleted T cells, or PBMCs provided the cDNA or gDNA that served as material.

Trimming removed 6 bases from V and 9 bases from J; junction bases left unmatched: 11. The germline V gene encodes CDR1 MNHEY and CDR2 SVGAGI. The CDR3 length is 14 residues. Source study methods: Nucleated cell counts were estimated from reference gene primer amplification. This table comes from immunoSEQ multiplex PCR, and its TCRdb copy is limited to in-frame clones, with some not included. For V, J and clone size, that table is used; D and trimming come from the DNA. The table lists more than 150,000 clones, nearly 80% of them singletons. The sequence derives from a woman of 80 years or more with acute or convalescent COVID-19. Sequenced: peripheral blood. The chain carries TRBV6-5 and TRBJ2-1, with TRBD1 identical over 7 bases. The CDR3 nucleotides are TGTGCCAGCAGAGCGGCAGGGGGTGAGGGTGAGCAGTTCTTC. Translating it yields CASRAAGGEGEQFF.